A single sample is the source of the 3 T cell receptor beta chains below, sequenced in a study of neurological immune-mediated disorders. TCRdb itself ran the 5' RACE reads through MiXCR, one entry per CDR3 protein. This table holds about 48,000 distinct CDR3 sequences, roughly 24% found once. The source material was PBMCs. All receptors come from a woman in her 70s in good health.

This clonotype was detected a few times. The rearrangement uses TRBV7-8 and TRBJ2-2; the D is unclear. Germline V lookup: CDR1 SGHVS, CDR2 FQNEAQ. This CDR3 comprises 12 residues. Trimming cost V 3 bases and J 5 bases, with 4 bases left between them. In DNA, the CDR3 is TGTGCCAGCAGCTTTCGGACCGGGGAGCTGTTTTTT. Protein sequence: CASSFRTGELFF.

This clonotype was counted at least ten times. V usage is TRBV20-1 and J usage is TRBJ1-1; TRBD1 agrees at 7 bases. The CDR3 contains 16 residues. The germline V gene has CDR1 DFQATT and CDR2 SNEGSKA (reference sequence). With 4 bases clipped from V and 3 bases from J, the junction kept 14 bases outside the gene matches. CDR3 loop: CSATNRGLGGDTEAFF. CDR3 sequence (DNA): TGCAGTGCTACTAACAGGGGATTGGGCGGGGACACTGAAGCTTTCTTT.

Ten or more counts support this clonotype. The V and J genes are TRBV12-3 or TRBV12-4 and TRBJ2-2; 9 nucleotides match TRBD1. Losses at the gene ends were 6 bases for V and 5 bases for J; bases not matched to a gene: 10. The CDR3 has 16 amino acids. CDR3 region: CASSRGQGQGTGELFF. In DNA, the CDR3 is TGTGCCAGCAGCAGGGGACAGGGTCAGGGGACCGGGGAGCTGTTTTTT.